This paragraph covers one TCR beta chain sequence. Its antigen is currently unknown. These data come from a study of human thymus T cells. CDR1 is SGHAT and CDR2 is FQNNGV in the germline V gene. The CDR3 extends over 16 amino acids. Trimming took 1 base from V and 6 from J, leaving 17 bases between them. Donors consisted of healthy Finnish infants (having corrective surgery for congenital heart defects). During surgery, about 0.45-1 mL peripheral blood was drawn from four of eight donors. No fixed cell number was used; all available blood leukocytes supplied DNA. Here immunoSEQ multiplex PCR was the method, and the copy in TCRdb shows in-frame clones only, minus some. This sample has some 50,000 clones; over 90% occur once, and the top ten carry over 0.15%. General observations from the study: The authors found apparently biased V and J gene usage in thymic and blood repertoires.

This chain joins TRBV11-2 and TRBJ2-3; the D is unclear. This TCR was sampled from a girl under three years old with a congenital heart defect but otherwise immunologically healthy. Input material: blood. CDR3 bases: TGTGCCAGCAGCTTAGGGGCCCTTCGGCTCACCGATACGCAGTATTTT. It yields the protein CASSLGALRLTDTQYF.